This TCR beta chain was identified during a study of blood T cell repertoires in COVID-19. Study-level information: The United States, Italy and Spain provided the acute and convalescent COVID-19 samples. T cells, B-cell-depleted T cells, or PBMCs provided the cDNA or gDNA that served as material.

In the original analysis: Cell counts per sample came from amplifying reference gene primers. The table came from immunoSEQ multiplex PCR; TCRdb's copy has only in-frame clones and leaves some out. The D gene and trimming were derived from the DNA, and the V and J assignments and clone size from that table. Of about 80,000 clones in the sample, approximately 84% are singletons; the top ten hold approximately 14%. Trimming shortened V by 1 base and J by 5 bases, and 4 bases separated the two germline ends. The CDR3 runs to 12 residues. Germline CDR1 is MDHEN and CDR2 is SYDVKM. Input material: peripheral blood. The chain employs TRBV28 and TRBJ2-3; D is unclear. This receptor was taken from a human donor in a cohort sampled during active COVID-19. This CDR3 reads CASSLSLDTQYF. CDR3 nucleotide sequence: TGTGCCAGCAGTTTATCTCTAGATACGCAGTATTTT. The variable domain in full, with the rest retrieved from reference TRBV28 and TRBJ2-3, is DVKVTQSSRYLVKRTGEKVFLECVQDMDHENMFWYRQDPGLGLRLIYFSYDVKMKEKGDIPEGYSVSREKKERFSLILESASTNQTSMYLCASSLSLDTQYFGPGTRLTVL.